The 14 T cell receptor beta chains presented below share a single source sample, sequenced in a study of cytomegalovirus exposure and HLA in healthy donors. PCR involved 60 Vbeta and 13 Jbeta primers. Here immunoSEQ multiplex PCR was the method, and the copy in TCRdb shows in-frame clones only, minus some. The sample has 160,000 or so clones, 81% seen once. The specimen was PBMCs. The receptors come from a woman aged 18-30 years in good health and CMV-seropositive.

V and J are TRBV5-1 and TRBJ1-6, with D unclear. This CDR3 has 15 amino acids. The germline V gene has CDR1 SGHRS and CDR2 YFSETQ. V gave up 5 bases and J gave up 0 bases, with 9 bases separating them. The CDR3: CASSDTSSYNSPLHF. CDR3 DNA sequence: TGCGCCAGCAGTGACACGAGCTCCTATAATTCACCCCTCCACTTT.

The chain couples TRBV2 to TRBJ1-1; TRBD1 matches at 8 bases. From germline, CDR1 is SNHLY and CDR2 FYNNEI. The CDR3 sequence is 15 residues long. V trimming: 2 bases; J trimming: 4 bases; junction bases outside the gene matches: 6. CDR3: CASSEPTGGGTEAFF. The CDR3 DNA sequence: TGTGCCAGCAGTGAACCAACAGGGGGAGGCACTGAAGCTTTCTTT.

The chain employs TRBV28 and TRBJ2-3; the D is unclear. The germline V gene has CDR1 MDHEN and CDR2 SYDVKM. The CDR3 is made up of 14 amino acids. Between the trimmed V and J ends, which lost 5 bases and 2 bases, there was a span of 11 bases. The CDR3 DNA sequence: TGTGCCAGCAGTCCCGCTACCCTCACAGATACGCAGTATTTT. Protein sequence: CASSPATLTDTQYF.

This chain connects TRBV9 to TRBJ1-1; D is unclear. CDR3 length: 13 residues. V dropped 3 bases and J dropped 3 bases, with 9 bases sitting between them. Germline V CDR1 and CDR2: SGDLS, YYNGEE. The DNA for the CDR3 is TGTGCCAGCAGCGACGCCGGGTACACTGAAGCTTTCTTT. This gives the protein CASSDAGYTEAFF. Using reference TRBV9 and TRBJ1-1 for the parts outside the CDR3, the full variable domain is DSGVTQTPKHLITATGQRVTLRCSPRSGDLSVYWYQQSLDQGLQFLIQYYNGEERAKGNILERFSAQQFPDLHSELNLSSLELGDSALYFCASSDAGYTEAFFGQGTRLTVV.

V usage is TRBV14 and J usage is TRBJ1-2; D call uncertain. In germline, CDR1 is SGHDN, CDR2 FVKESK. V was trimmed by 1 base and J by 7 bases, leaving 7 bases between them. The CDR3 loop spans 12 amino acids. The CDR3: CASSQVGLGYTF. In nucleotides, the CDR3 is TGTGCCAGCAGCCAAGTTGGGCTTGGCTACACCTTC.

The chain carries TRBV9 and TRBJ2-3; perhaps TRBD2 as D (5 bases). V was shortened by 0 bases and J by 4 bases, with 15 bases between the two germline ends. Germline V gene data show CDR1 as SGDLS and CDR2 as YYNGEE. The CDR3 extends over 16 amino acids. This CDR3 is CASSVEVEGIPDTQYF. The DNA for the CDR3 is TGTGCCAGCAGCGTAGAAGTCGAGGGTATTCCAGATACGCAGTATTTT.

The V call is TRBV30, the J call TRBJ1-1; 10 nucleotides align to TRBD1. Germline loops: CDR1 GTSNPN, CDR2 SVGIG (reference sequence). This CDR3 contains 14 residues. The ends lost 5 bases at V and 6 bases at J; junction bases unmatched: 9. CDR3 amino acids: CAWLSGTGDAEAFF. The CDR3 DNA is TGTGCCTGGCTTTCCGGGACAGGGGACGCTGAAGCTTTCTTT.

J is TRBJ1-2 and V is TRBV5-6; D is unresolved. Between the trimmed V and J ends, which lost 4 bases and 2 bases, there was a span of 21 bases. Germline CDR1 SGHDT, CDR2 YYEEEE. The CDR3 totals 17 residues. CDR3 sequence: CASSPWSRGILNYGYTF. DNA for the CDR3: TGTGCCAGCAGCCCCTGGTCCCGGGGAATTTTAAACTATGGCTACACCTTC. The complete variable domain, with remaining parts taken from reference TRBV5-6 and TRBJ1-2, reads DAGVTQSPTHLIKTRGQQVTLRCSPKSGHDTVSWYQQALGQGPQFIFQYYEEEERQRGNFPDRFSGHQFPNYSSELNVNALLLGDSALYLCASSPWSRGILNYGYTFGSGTRLTVV.

The chain carries TRBV7-3 and TRBJ2-3, with a tentative D call TRBD2 (5 bases). V lost 1 base and J 6 bases, leaving 8 bases between the germline ends. Germline V lookup: CDR1 SGHTA, CDR2 FQGTGA. The CDR3 sequence is 13 residues long. The CDR3 reads CASSLKTGDTQYF. In DNA, the CDR3 is TGTGCCAGCAGCTTAAAAACGGGGGATACGCAGTATTTT.

This chain joins TRBV27 and TRBJ1-2; 9 nucleotides agree with TRBD1. V lost 6 bases to trimming and J lost 3 bases; unmatched junction nucleotides: 5. This CDR3 has 14 residues. Per germline, CDR1 MNHEY and CDR2 SMNVEV (reference sequence). The CDR3 region is CASRTGTGHYGYTF. Written as DNA, the CDR3 is TGTGCCAGCAGGACCGGGACAGGGCACTATGGCTACACCTTC.

V usage is TRBV11-1 and J usage is TRBJ2-7; 11 bases agree with TRBD1. The CDR3 extends over 16 amino acids. CDR1 is SGHAT, CDR2 FQDESV, per germline (reference sequence). The J segment lost 4 bases and the V segment lost 0 bases, leaving 5 bases of the junction unmatched. For the CDR3, the DNA is TGTGCCAGCAGCTTAGCCAGGACAGGGGGCTTGTACGAGCAGTACTTC. The encoded protein is CASSLARTGGLYEQYF.

This rearrangement joins TRBV5-1 to TRBJ2-5, with 8 bases aligning to TRBD1. The CDR3 totals 15 residues. Germline trimming cut 6 bases from V and 1 base from J; bases unmatched to any gene: 8. Per germline, CDR1 SGHRS and CDR2 YFSETQ. CDR3 protein: CASTSTGTGQETQYF. In DNA form, the CDR3 reads TGCGCCAGCACGTCAACCGGGACAGGCCAAGAGACCCAGTACTTC.

The chain uses TRBV2 and TRBJ2-5, with TRBD2 matching 9 bases. Germline trimming cut 8 bases from V and 0 bases from J; bases unmatched to any gene: 7. This CDR3 has 15 amino acids. CDR1 and CDR2 (germline): SNHLY, FYNNEI. The CDR3 here is CASGERGDYQETQYF. In nucleotides, the CDR3 is TGTGCCAGCGGAGAGCGGGGGGACTACCAAGAGACCCAGTACTTC.

This chain joins TRBV5-4 and TRBJ2-1; tentative D call: TRBD2 (5 bases). CDR1 is SGHNT and CDR2 is YYREEE in the germline V gene (reference sequence). V was clipped by 4 bases and J by 10 bases, with 18 bases between them. The length of the CDR3 is 14 residues. The CDR3 protein is CASSPTSGAGEQFF. As DNA, the CDR3 is TGTGCCAGCAGCCCAACTAGTGGCGCTGGGGAGCAGTTCTTC.